One sample yielded the 8 T cell receptor beta chains listed below, sequenced in a study of T cells in women clearing cervical HPV infection. Repertoires were generated with immunoSEQ multiplex PCR, while TCRdb's copy carries only in-frame clones and drops some. The sample totals roughly 34,000 clones; its top ten clones hold 6.5% to 9%. The sample taken for sequencing was blood buffy coat. These receptors were obtained from a woman between 18 and 70 years old with a cervical HPV16 infection that either progressed to CIN3+ or cleared (not recorded which).

As concerns this clone: The CDR3 end lies 3 residues beyond the end of the read and is filled in from the germline J gene. This chain joins TRBV30 and TRBJ2-1; 11 bases match TRBD2. The CDR3 runs 15 residues. Germline V gene lookup returns CDR1 GTSNPN and CDR2 SVGIG (reference sequence). V gave up 0 bases and J gave up 4 bases; unmatched junction bases: 2. CDR3 DNA, as far as it was read: TGTGCCTGGAGTGTACGGACTAGCGGGTACAATGAG. Encoded protein: CAWSVRTSGYNE. The whole CDR3 sequence is CAWSVRTSGYNEQFF.

On this clone: The CDR3 end lies 3 residues beyond the end of the read and is filled in from the germline J gene. V and J are TRBV2 and TRBJ2-1; TRBD2 matches 10 bases. The germline CDR1 and CDR2 sequences are SNHLY and FYNNEI. The CDR3 spans 15 residues. V dropped 6 bases and J dropped 5; count of bases not matched to a gene: 7. Partial CDR3 DNA: TGTGCCAGCAGGAGGCTAGCGGGGGAAGACAATGAG. It yields the protein CASRRLAGEDNE. The CDR3 in full is CASRRLAGEDNEQFF.

As regards this clone: Coverage ceases 3 residues before the CDR3 finishes, and the germline J gene fills in the end. This chain uses TRBV18 with TRBJ1-1; a weak D match, TRBD1 (6 bases). Per germline, CDR1 KGHSH and CDR2 LQKENI. Trimming left V 3 bases short and J 1 base short, with 12 bases between. This CDR3 is built from 15 residues. CDR3 DNA (partial): TGTGCCAGCTCACCGGGACAAGTCCGGAACACTGAA. It encodes CASSPGQVRNTE. The complete CDR3 protein is CASSPGQVRNTEAFF.

On this clone itself: The sequence runs out 3 residues before the end of the CDR3; the remainder is reconstructed from the germline J gene. The chain combines TRBV7-9 with TRBJ1-1; TRBD1 might be the D (6 bases). The CDR3 loop spans 14 amino acids. Between the trimmed V and J ends, which lost 3 bases and 4 bases, there was a span of 12 bases. Germline assignment: CDR1 SEHNR and CDR2 FQNEAQ (reference sequence). The CDR3 DNA, read in part, is TGTGCCAGCAGCTTTACAGGGTTGGGCACTGAA. This codes for CASSFTGLGTE. The entire CDR3 is CASSFTGLGTEAFF.

On this clone itself: The CDR3 is cut off 3 residues early in the read; its end comes from the germline J gene. The chain is built from TRBV2 and TRBJ2-2; 10 bases are a match to TRBD1. The CDR3 length is 15 residues. V dropped 6 bases and J dropped 6; count of bases not matched to a gene: 7. The germline CDR1 and CDR2 sequences are SNHLY and FYNNEI. The sequenced CDR3 bases are TGTGCCAGCAGGGGAGACAGGGGGCGGTCCGGGGAG. Its translation is CASRGDRGRSGE. In full, the CDR3 is CASRGDRGRSGELFF.

A remark on this clone: The read gets to within 3 residues of the CDR3 end, and the germline J gene fills in the rest. The rearrangement links TRBV20-1 to TRBJ1-1, with no clear D. CDR1 is DFQATT, CDR2 SNEGSKA, per germline (reference sequence). CDR3 size: 9 residues. The germline V and J ends were trimmed by 7 bases and 3 bases, with 3 bases remaining between them. Here the CDR3 reads CSVDTEAFF. The sequenced CDR3 bases are TGCAGTGTCGACACTGAA.

About this clone itself: The junction differs from germline at one of its ends, possibly a read error. The read ends 3 residues shy of where the CDR3 ends; the end is completed using the germline J gene. The V call is TRBV5-5, the J call TRBJ2-5; 7 bases agree with TRBD1. The CDR3 spans 15 residues. CDR1 and CDR2 (germline): SGHKS, YYEKEE (reference sequence). CDR3 bases read: TGTGCCAGCAGTTTGGCACAGGGGTCGTGGGAGACC. Protein sequence: CASSLAQGSWET. The whole CDR3 is CASSLAQGSWETQYF.

On this clone itself: The read gets to within 3 residues of the CDR3 end, and the germline J gene fills in the rest. This chain joins TRBV20-1 and TRBJ2-3, with 10 positions matching TRBD2. CDR1 DFQATT and CDR2 SNEGSKA come from the germline V gene (reference sequence). The CDR3 length is 16 residues. The V and J ends lost 6 bases and 3 bases, in that order; junction bases with no gene match: 12. The CDR3 loop is CSAPRGAGGPTDTQYF. CDR3 bases read: TGCAGTGCGCCAAGGGGAGCGGGGGGGCCAACAGATACG.